The 3 T cell receptor beta chains presented below share a single source sample, sequenced in a study of blood T cell repertoires in COVID-19. Assay used: immunoSEQ multiplex PCR; TCRdb lists only in-frame clones, some missing. The sample yields 120,000 or so clones, roughly 85% seen once. The sample was peripheral blood. Receptors were obtained from a human donor in a cohort sampled during active COVID-19.

This chain uses TRBV24-1 with TRBJ2-2; 7 bases match TRBD2. From germline, CDR1 is KGHDR and CDR2 SFDVKD. Losses at the gene ends were 5 bases for V and 1 base for J; bases not matched to a gene: 9. CDR3 length equals 17 residues. Here the CDR3 DNA reads TGTGCCACCAGTGCGATCAGCGGGATCCAGAACACCGGGGAGCTGTTTTTT. Its translation is CATSAISGIQNTGELFF.

V usage is TRBV5-4 and J usage is TRBJ2-3; TRBD1 agrees at 10 bases. Trimming cost V 2 bases and J 2 bases; bases outside gene matches: 5. Germline CDR1 and CDR2: SGHNT and YYREEE (reference sequence). This CDR3 has 16 residues. CDR3 DNA sequence: TGTGCCAGCAGCTTCCGACAGGGGGCGGTCACAGATACGCAGTATTTT. It specifies CASSFRQGAVTDTQYF.

The chain has TRBV4-3 and TRBJ2-2; 7 nucleotides match TRBD2. Trimming removed 0 bases from V and 7 bases from J; junction bases left unmatched: 11. The CDR3 consists of 17 residues. Germline-derived CDR1 and CDR2 are LGHNA and YSLEER. CDR3 in amino acids: CASSQEPLASGDGELFF. DNA for the CDR3: TGCGCCAGCAGCCAAGAACCTTTAGCTAGCGGAGACGGGGAGCTGTTTTTT.